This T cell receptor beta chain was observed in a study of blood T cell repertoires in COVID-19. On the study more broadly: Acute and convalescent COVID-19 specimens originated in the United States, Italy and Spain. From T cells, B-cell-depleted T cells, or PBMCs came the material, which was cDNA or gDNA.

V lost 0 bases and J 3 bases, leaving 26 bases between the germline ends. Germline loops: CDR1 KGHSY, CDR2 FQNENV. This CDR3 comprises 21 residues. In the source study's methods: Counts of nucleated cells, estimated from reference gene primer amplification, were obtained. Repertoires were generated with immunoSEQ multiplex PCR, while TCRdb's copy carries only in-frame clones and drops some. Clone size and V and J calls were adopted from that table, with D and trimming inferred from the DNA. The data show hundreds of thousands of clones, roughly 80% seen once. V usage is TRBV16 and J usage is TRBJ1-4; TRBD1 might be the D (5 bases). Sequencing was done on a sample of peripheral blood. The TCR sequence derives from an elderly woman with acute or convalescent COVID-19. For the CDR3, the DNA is TGTGCCAGCAGCCAATCCAGAAAAGCGGGACTCCCACGCTGGGCTAATGAAAAACTGTTTTTT. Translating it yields CASSQSRKAGLPRWANEKLFF.